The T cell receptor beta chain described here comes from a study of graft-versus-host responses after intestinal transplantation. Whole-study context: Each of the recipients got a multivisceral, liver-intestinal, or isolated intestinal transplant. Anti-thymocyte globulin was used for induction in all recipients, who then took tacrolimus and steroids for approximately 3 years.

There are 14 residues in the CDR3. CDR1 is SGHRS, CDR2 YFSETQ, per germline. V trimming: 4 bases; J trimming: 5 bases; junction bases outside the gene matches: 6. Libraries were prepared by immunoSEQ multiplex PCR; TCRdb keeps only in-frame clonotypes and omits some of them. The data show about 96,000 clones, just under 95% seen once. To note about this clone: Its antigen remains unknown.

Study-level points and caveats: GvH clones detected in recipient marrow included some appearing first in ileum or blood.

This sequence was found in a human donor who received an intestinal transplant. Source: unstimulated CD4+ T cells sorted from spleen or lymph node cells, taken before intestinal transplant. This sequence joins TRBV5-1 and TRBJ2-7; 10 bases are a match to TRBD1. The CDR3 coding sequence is TGCGCCAGCAGCCTAACGACAGGGGGCGACGAGCAGTACTTC. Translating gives CASSLTTGGDEQYF.